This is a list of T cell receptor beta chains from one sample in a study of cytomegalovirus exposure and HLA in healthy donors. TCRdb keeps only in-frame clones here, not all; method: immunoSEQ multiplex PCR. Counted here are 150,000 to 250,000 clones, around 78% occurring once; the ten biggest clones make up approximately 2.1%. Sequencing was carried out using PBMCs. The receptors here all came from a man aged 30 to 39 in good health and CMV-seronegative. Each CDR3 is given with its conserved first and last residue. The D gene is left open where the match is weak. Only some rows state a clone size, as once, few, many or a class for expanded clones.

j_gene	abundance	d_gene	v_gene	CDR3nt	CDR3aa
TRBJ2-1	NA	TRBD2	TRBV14	TGTGCCAGCAGCCTCAACAGCGGGACTTTCTACAATGAGCAGTTCTTC	CASSLNSGTFYNEQFF
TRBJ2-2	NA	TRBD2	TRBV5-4	TGTGCCAGCAGCTCGAGCGGGGACCCGAGGACCGGGGAGCTGTTTTTT	CASSSSGDPRTGELFF
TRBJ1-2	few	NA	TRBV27	TGTGCCAGCAGTCCGGGGACTCTTAACTATGGCTACACCTTC	CASSPGTLNYGYTF
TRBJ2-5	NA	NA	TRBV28	TGTGCCAGCGGGTCGGGAGAGACCCAGTACTTC	CASGSGETQYF
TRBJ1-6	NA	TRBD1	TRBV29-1	TGCAGCGTCGCCGGGACAGGGAATTCACCCCTCCACTTT	CSVAGTGNSPLHF
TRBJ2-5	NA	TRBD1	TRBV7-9	TGTGCCAGCAGCTCGTTAAAACGACAGGGGGAAGAGACCCAGTACTTC	CASSSLKRQGEETQYF
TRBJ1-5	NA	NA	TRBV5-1	TGCGCCAGCAGCGAGGGGGAATCGAGCAATCAGCCCCAGCATTTT	CASSEGESSNQPQHF
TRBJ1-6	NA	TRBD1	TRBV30	TGTGCCTGGAGTGCCCTAAGGACAGGCCTCACACTCCACTTT	CAWSALRTGLTLHF
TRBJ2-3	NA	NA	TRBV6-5	TGTGCCAGCAGTTACGGCCAGGGAACAGATACGCAGTATTTT	CASSYGQGTDTQYF
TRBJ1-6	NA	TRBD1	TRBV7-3	TGTGCCAGCAGCTTAGCCGGGACAGAGGGTTCACCCCTCCACTTT	CASSLAGTEGSPLHF
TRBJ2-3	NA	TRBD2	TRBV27	TGTGCCAGCAGTTGGTTGCAGCCCGGACTAGCGGGAACCTTTGCAGATACGCAGTATTTT	CASSWLQPGLAGTFADTQYF
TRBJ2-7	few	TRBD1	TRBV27	TGTGCCAGCAGTTTATGGGACAGGGTCGACGAGCAGTACTTC	CASSLWDRVDEQYF
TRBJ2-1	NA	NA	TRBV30	TGTGCCTGGAGTGTACGGTACAATGAGCAGTTCTTC	CAWSVRYNEQFF
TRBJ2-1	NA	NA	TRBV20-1	TGCAGTGCAGCCGGGAGTGAGCAGTTCTTC	CSAAGSEQFF
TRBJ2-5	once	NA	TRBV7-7	TGTGCCAGCAGCTTAGTGGGCCACCAAGAGACCCAGTACTTC	CASSLVGHQETQYF
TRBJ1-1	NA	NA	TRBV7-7	TGTGCCAGCAGCCTCTCCTCGAACACTGAAGCTTTCTTT	CASSLSSNTEAFF
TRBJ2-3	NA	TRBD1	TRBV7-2	TGTGCCAGCAACCTCGGGACAGGCCTAACCACAGATACGCAGTATTTT	CASNLGTGLTTDTQYF
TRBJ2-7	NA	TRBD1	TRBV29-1	TGCAGCGTTGAAGGCCCGGGACAGGGGTCCTACGAGCAGTACTTC	CSVEGPGQGSYEQYF
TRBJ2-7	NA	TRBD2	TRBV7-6	TGTGCCAGCAGCCCAGGACTAGCGCTGTGGGAGCAGTACTTC	CASSPGLALWEQYF
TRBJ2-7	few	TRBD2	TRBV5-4	TGTGCCAGCACCCCCAGCGGGAGGTACGAGCAGTACTTC	CASTPSGRYEQYF
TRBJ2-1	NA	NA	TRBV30	TGTGCCTGGAGACCTTCCGCGGGGACCAATGAGCAGTTCTTC	CAWRPSAGTNEQFF
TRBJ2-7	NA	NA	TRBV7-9	TGTGCCAGCAGCTTAAACGGTGGGGAGCGTTTCTACGAGCAGTACTTC	CASSLNGGERFYEQYF
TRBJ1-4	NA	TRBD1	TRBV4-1	TGCGCCAGCAGCCCACCGCAGGGGACAGAAACTAATGAAAAACTGTTTTTT	CASSPPQGTETNEKLFF
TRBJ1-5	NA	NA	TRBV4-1	TGCGCCAGCAGCCACGGACGAGGGGGAGCGCAGCCCCAGCATTTT	CASSHGRGGAQPQHF
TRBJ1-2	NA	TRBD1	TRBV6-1	TGTGCCAGCATCGGGACAGGGATCTATGGCTACACCTTC	CASIGTGIYGYTF
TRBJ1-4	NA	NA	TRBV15	TGTGCCACCCGTGGACAGTCTAATGAAAAACTGTTTTTT	CATRGQSNEKLFF
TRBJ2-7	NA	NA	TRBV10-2	TGCGCCAGCAGGGGACAAGCCTACGAGCAGTACTTC	CASRGQAYEQYF
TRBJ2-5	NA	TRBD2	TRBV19	TGTGCCAGTAGTGTCACTAGCGACCCAGAGACCCAGTACTTC	CASSVTSDPETQYF
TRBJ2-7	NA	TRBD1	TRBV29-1	TGCAGCGCCGGGACAGGGCCACTAGGGTCCTACGAGCAGTACTTC	CSAGTGPLGSYEQYF
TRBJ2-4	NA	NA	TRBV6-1	TGTGCCAGCAGTGCCGCCTCAGGGGAAAGGGGTGCCAAAAACATTCAGTACTTC	CASSAASGERGAKNIQYF
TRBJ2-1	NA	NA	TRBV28	TGTGCCAGCAGCCCCGGAGACCCCCTTTCTAATGAGCAGTTCTTC	CASSPGDPLSNEQFF
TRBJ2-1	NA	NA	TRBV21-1	TGTGCCAGCAGCAAAGCCCCAGAGCAGTTCTTC	CASSKAPEQFF
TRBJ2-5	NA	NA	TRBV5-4	TGTGCCAGCAGCTTGGTCGGGACTCAAGAGACCCAGTACTTC	CASSLVGTQETQYF